Listed here are 26 T cell receptor beta chains from one sample, sequenced in a study of blood T cell repertoires in COVID-19. Sequencing was performed with immunoSEQ multiplex PCR; in TCRdb, only in-frame clones are kept and a portion is missing. This table holds roughly 250,000 clones, roughly 90% found once. The sequenced material came from peripheral blood. The receptors stem from a man aged 30 to 39 with acute or convalescent COVID-19.

V usage is TRBV7-6 and J usage is TRBJ2-3, with TRBD2 matching 7 bases. Losses at the gene ends were 5 bases for V and 2 bases for J; bases not matched to a gene: 7. Germline V gene lookup returns CDR1 SGHVS and CDR2 FNYEAQ. The CDR3 extends over 15 amino acids. The CDR3 reads CASSRAGKTTDTQYF. DNA for the CDR3: TGTGCCAGCAGCCGAGCGGGGAAGACCACAGATACGCAGTATTTT.

A single count supports this clone. V is TRBV21-1 and J is TRBJ1-6. TRBV21-1 is given as a pseudogene. The CDR3 runs to 15 residues. The CDR3 loop reads CASTIPSSYNSPLHF. DNA for the CDR3: TGTGCCAGCACCATACCGAGCTCCTATAATTCACCCCTCCACTTT.

This clone appeared a single time. The chain couples TRBV5-1 to TRBJ2-3; 7 bases agree with TRBD1. The CDR3 is made up of 16 amino acids. The junction had 8 bases not matched to a gene; V was cut back by 2 bases and J by 2 bases. Germline V gives CDR1 SGHRS, CDR2 YFSETQ. The CDR3: CASSFRGLGITDTQYF. The CDR3 DNA reads TGCGCCAGCAGCTTCAGGGGGTTGGGTATCACAGATACGCAGTATTTT. Complete variable domain (other parts from reference TRBV5-1 and TRBJ2-3): KAGVTQTPRYLIKTRGQQVTLSCSPISGHRSVSWYQQTPGQGLQFLFEYFSETQRNKGNFPGRFSGRQFSNSRSEMNVSTLELGDSALYLCASSFRGLGITDTQYFGPGTRLTVL.

This rearrangement joins TRBV12-3 or TRBV12-4 to TRBJ1-2; the D is unclear. V lost 7 bases and J lost 2, with 11 bases in between. The CDR3 contains 13 residues. This CDR3 reads CASTADGNYGYTF. CDR3 coding DNA: TGTGCCAGCACCGCCGACGGGAACTATGGCTACACCTTC.

The CDR3 DNA is TGTGCCAGCTCGTCAGGATCTAATGAAAAACTGTTTTTT. This codes for CASSSGSNEKLFF. This chain connects TRBV18 to TRBJ1-4; D gene ambiguous. CDR3 length equals 13 residues. The germline gives CDR1 KGHSH, CDR2 LQKENI. Trimming pared 6 bases from V and 3 bases from J, leaving 8 bases between. Variable domain in full (rest from reference TRBV18 and TRBJ1-4): NAGVMQNPRHLVRRRGQEARLRCSPMKGHSHVYWYRQLPEEGLKFMVYLQKENIIDESGMPKERFSAEFPKEGPSILRIQQVVRGDSAAYFCASSSGSNEKLFFGSGTQLSVL.

The gene calls are TRBV28 and TRBJ1-5; 8 bases are a match to TRBD1. CDR3 length: 13 residues. J gave up 6 bases and V 6 bases, and 4 bases lay outside the gene matches. The germline V gene has CDR1 MDHEN and CDR2 SYDVKM. This CDR3 reads CASRTRGLQPQHF. The CDR3 region has the DNA TGTGCCAGCAGAACCAGGGGGCTTCAGCCCCAGCATTTT.

This chain connects TRBV29-1 to TRBJ1-3, with a weak D call TRBD1 (6 bases). The CDR3 runs to 16 residues. Germline V gives CDR1 SQVTM, CDR2 ANQGSEA. Trimming removed 2 bases from V and 1 base from J, with 15 bases in between. The CDR3 sequence is CSVELISGDSGNTIYF. CDR3 nucleotide sequence: TGCAGCGTTGAACTAATCTCAGGGGATTCTGGAAACACCATATATTTT.

The J gene is TRBJ2-7, the V gene TRBV19; D perhaps matches TRBD1 (6 bases). The CDR3 runs to 12 residues. V was cut by 7 bases and J by 3 bases, with 10 bases left in between. Germline V gene sequence: CDR1 LNHDA, CDR2 SQIVND (reference sequence). CDR3 sequence: CASMDRYYEQYF. CDR3 DNA: TGTGCCAGTATGGACAGATACTACGAGCAGTACTTC.

The chain links TRBV6-6 to TRBJ1-4, with 8 positions matching TRBD1. Germline assignment: CDR1 MNHNY and CDR2 SVGAGI (reference sequence). The ends lost 6 bases at V and 8 bases at J; junction bases unmatched: 8. CDR3 length equals 14 residues. The CDR3 here is CASSVTGGREKLFF. CDR3 sequence (DNA): TGTGCCAGCAGCGTCACAGGGGGAAGGGAAAAACTGTTTTTT.

The V call is TRBV6-5, the J call TRBJ1-5; D is possibly TRBD1 (5 bases). This CDR3 contains 12 residues. Germline V gene sequence: CDR1 MNHEY, CDR2 SVGAGI. Trimming took 8 bases from V and 7 from J, leaving 12 bases between them. The DNA for the CDR3 is TGTGCCAGCGCACAGGTAGGGCAGCCCCAGCATTTT. This gives the protein CASAQVGQPQHF.

The CDR3 here is CASSQSTDTQYF. The CDR3 bases are TGTGCCAGCAGTCAAAGCACAGATACGCAGTATTTT. The chain uses TRBV27 and TRBJ2-3; D is undetermined. This CDR3 has 12 residues. The V gene's germline CDR1 is MNHEY and CDR2 SMNVEV (reference sequence). The ends were cut back, 5 bases at V and 0 bases at J, with 3 bases in the middle.

The chain uses TRBV10-1 and TRBJ1-4; 8 bases line up with TRBD1. In germline, CDR1 is WNHNN, CDR2 SYGVQD (reference sequence). This CDR3 is built from 14 residues. Trimming removed 8 bases from V and 1 base from J; junction bases left unmatched: 3. As DNA, the CDR3 is TGCGCCAGCGGCACAGGGGGAACTAATGAAAAACTGTTTTTT. It yields the protein CASGTGGTNEKLFF.

The V and J genes are TRBV5-6 and TRBJ2-1; D possibly corresponds to TRBD2 (6 bases). The CDR3 extends over 13 amino acids. CDR1 and CDR2 from the germline V gene are SGHDT and YYEEEE. The ends were cut back, 1 base at V and 9 bases at J, with 11 bases in the middle. The CDR3 DNA sequence: TGTGCCAGCAGCTTGACTAGCCGTGGTGAGCAGTTCTTC. Translating gives CASSLTSRGEQFF.

J is TRBJ1-5 and V is TRBV3-1 (or the pseudogene TRBV3-2); D gene ambiguous. This CDR3 has 15 amino acids. The germline V gene has CDR1 LGHDT and CDR2 YNNKEL (reference sequence). Trimming removed 1 base from V and 5 bases from J, with 12 bases in between. The CDR3: CASSQVYQAYQPQHF. In DNA, the CDR3 is TGTGCCAGCAGCCAAGTGTACCAGGCCTATCAGCCCCAGCATTTT.

J is TRBJ2-7 and V is TRBV5-1; 11 bases map to TRBD2. Trimming removed 1 base from V and 4 bases from J; junction bases left unmatched: 4. Germline-derived CDR1 and CDR2 are SGHRS and YFSETQ. There are 15 residues in the CDR3. CDR3 amino acids: CASSLTSGRTYEQYF. CDR3 sequence (DNA): TGCGCCAGCAGCTTGACTAGCGGGAGAACGTACGAGCAGTACTTC.

This clone has more than one count but fewer than ten. The chain links TRBV18 to TRBJ2-2; 7 bases are shared with TRBD1. Germline CDR1 reads KGHSH; CDR2 reads LQKENI. V was pared by 3 bases and J by 6 bases, with 7 bases of the junction left unmatched. This CDR3 is 15 amino acids long. The CDR3 nucleotides are TGTGCCAGCTCACCTGGGACAGTCCTCGCCGGGGAGCTGTTTTTT. Its protein is CASSPGTVLAGELFF.

The chain recombines TRBV7-9 with TRBJ1-2, with TRBD1 identical over 11 bases. The CDR3 runs to 16 residues. CDR1 and CDR2 (germline): SEHNR, FQNEAQ (reference sequence). Trimming cost V 5 bases and J 2 bases; bases outside gene matches: 7. CDR3 amino acids: CASSHSGTGGNYGYTF. The DNA for the CDR3 is TGTGCCAGCAGCCACTCTGGGACAGGGGGGAACTATGGCTACACCTTC.

CDR3 amino acids: CASSPTAGVNTEAFF. The CDR3 nucleotides are TGTGCCAGCAGTCCAACCGCGGGGGTGAACACTGAAGCTTTCTTT. The V call is TRBV28, the J call TRBJ1-1; tentative D call: TRBD1 (5 bases). V lost 5 bases and J 0 bases, leaving 13 bases between the germline ends. Germline loops: CDR1 MDHEN, CDR2 SYDVKM. This CDR3 has 15 amino acids. Supplemented by reference TRBV28 and TRBJ1-1, the full variable domain reads DVKVTQSSRYLVKRTGEKVFLECVQDMDHENMFWYRQDPGLGLRLIYFSYDVKMKEKGDIPEGYSVSREKKERFSLILESASTNQTSMYLCASSPTAGVNTEAFFGQGTRLTVV.

V gene TRBV2 combines with J gene TRBJ1-1; D may be TRBD1 (5 bases). Germline CDR1 and CDR2: SNHLY and FYNNEI. This CDR3 region has 13 residues. V lost 8 bases, J lost 5 bases, and 15 bases lay in between. The CDR3 coding sequence is TGTGCCAGCCACAGGCAGGGATGGACTGAAGCTTTCTTT. This translates into CASHRQGWTEAFF.

V usage is TRBV7-9 and J usage is TRBJ2-3, with D perhaps TRBD2 (6 bases). Trimming took 6 bases from V and 0 from J, leaving 16 bases between them. Per the germline V gene, CDR1 is SEHNR and CDR2 is FQNEAQ (reference sequence). The CDR3 has 16 amino acids. The CDR3 sequence: CASSPLAGSSTDTQYF. CDR3 nucleotides: TGTGCCAGCAGTCCTCTGGCGGGGAGCAGCACAGATACGCAGTATTTT.

The chain uses TRBV6-6 and TRBJ2-3, with D maybe TRBD2 (7 bases). With 2 bases removed from V and 6 bases from J, the gap between germline ends came to 15 bases. This CDR3 is 15 amino acids long. Germline V CDR1 and CDR2: MNHNY, SVGAGI (reference sequence). Here the CDR3 DNA reads TGTGCCAGCAGTTACCGGGCGGGGGCTGACGATACGCAGTATTTT. Residues: CASSYRAGADDTQYF.

The V call is TRBV19, the J call TRBJ2-1; 7 nucleotides agree with TRBD2. Germline loops: CDR1 LNHDA, CDR2 SQIVND (reference sequence). The junction had 9 bases not matched to a gene; V was cut back by 3 bases and J by 7 bases. CDR3 length: 15 residues. The CDR3 nucleotides are TGTGCCAGTAGTATTATGAGCGGGGTTAGGAATGAGCAGTTCTTC. It encodes CASSIMSGVRNEQFF.

V gene TRBV7-9 combines with J gene TRBJ1-4; perhaps TRBD1 as D (6 bases). The germline CDR1 and CDR2 sequences are SEHNR and FQNEAQ (reference sequence). CDR3 size: 16 residues. Trimming shortened V by 4 bases and J by 3 bases, and 15 bases separated the two germline ends. The CDR3 sequence: CASSYQGSAANEKLFF. The DNA of the CDR3 is TGTGCCAGCAGCTACCAGGGGAGTGCGGCTAATGAAAAACTGTTTTTT.

The CDR3 nucleotides are TGCGCCAGCAGGCAGGGGCCCACTTCCTACGAGCAGTACTTC. Encoded protein: CASRQGPTSYEQYF. The chain combines TRBV5-1 with TRBJ2-7; D is perhaps TRBD1 (6 bases). V lost 5 bases and J 1 base, leaving 13 bases between the germline ends. CDR1 is SGHRS, CDR2 YFSETQ, per germline. The CDR3 has 14 residues.

V gene TRBV6-1 combines with J gene TRBJ1-6; D may be TRBD1 (6 bases). V lost 3 bases and J 7 bases, leaving 10 bases between the germline ends. The length of the CDR3 is 14 residues. Germline V gene data show CDR1 as MNHNS and CDR2 as SASEGT. CDR3 DNA: TGTGCCAGCAGTGACCTGGACAGCAATTCACCCCTCCACTTT. Translation: CASSDLDSNSPLHF.

The genes are TRBV10-2 and TRBJ2-7, with D perhaps TRBD2 (5 bases). The CDR3 is 13 amino acids. The germline V gene encodes CDR1 WSHSY and CDR2 SAAADI. The germline V and J ends were trimmed by 6 bases and 3 bases, with 12 bases remaining between them. DNA of the CDR3: TGCGCCAGCAGGGAAACGGGATACTACGAGCAGTACTTC. Encoded protein: CASRETGYYEQYF.